A selection of T cell receptor beta chains follows, all from one sample in a study of cytomegalovirus exposure and HLA in healthy donors. Measured with immunoSEQ multiplex PCR; TCRdb has only the in-frame clones, and not every one. The table has fewer than 110,000 clones, 81% seen once. Sequenced input: PBMCs. The receptors were sampled from a man aged 30 to 39 in good health and CMV-seronegative. Each CDR3 is given with its conserved first and last residue. Fields, in order: D gene, J gene, V gene, CDR3 DNA, CDR3 protein. A D gene is named only where the DNA matches it firmly.

>TRBD1|TRBJ1-2|TRBV5-1
TGCGCCAGCAGGGGAGACAGGGCTATAGACTATGGCTACACCTTC
CASRGDRAIDYGYTF
>.|TRBJ1-2|TRBV9
TGTGCCAGCAGCGCCGACTCCGACCATGGCTACACCTTC
CASSADSDHGYTF
>.|TRBJ2-5|TRBV19
TGTGCCAGTAGTAACACGGGCGGGACGGCAAAGACCCAGTACTTC
CASSNTGGTAKTQYF
>.|TRBJ1-2|TRBV9
TGTGCCAGCAGCGGTGGGGGCTACAGGACTAACTATGGCTACACCTTC
CASSGGGYRTNYGYTF
>.|TRBJ2-3|TRBV7-9
TGTGCCAGTGGGACGGCGGGACCCAGCACAGATACGCAGTATTTT
CASGTAGPSTDTQYF
>.|TRBJ1-5|TRBV6-1
TGTGCCAGCAGTGACCAGCGGGTCTTCAATCAGCCCCAGCATTTT
CASSDQRVFNQPQHF
>TRBD1|TRBJ1-5|TRBV6-4
TGTGCCAGCAGTCAGGGGGCTGAACAGCCCCAGCATTTT
CASSQGAEQPQHF
>.|TRBJ2-7|TRBV30
TGTGCCTGGAGTGTAAGAGCGAGCGGGACAACGGAGCAGTACTTC
CAWSVRASGTTEQYF
>.|TRBJ2-1|TRBV27
TGTGCCAGCAGTTTTGCAGACAGGACCCCCCAGTTCTTC
CASSFADRTPQFF
>TRBD1|TRBJ1-3|TRBV6-5
TGTGCCAGCAAGAGACAGGGTGGTGGAAACACCATATATTTT
CASKRQGGGNTIYF
>TRBD1|TRBJ2-3|TRBV27
TGTGCCAGCAGTCGATCGACAGGGTCAGATACGCAGTATTTT
CASSRSTGSDTQYF
>.|TRBJ1-4|TRBV4-1
TGCGCCAGCAGCCTCATTATTGGACACACTACAATTGAAAAACTGTTTTTT
CASSLIIGHTTIEKLFF